The clone carrying this T cell receptor beta chain was detected many times. Its specificity is unknown. Libraries used 2 million unsorted PBMCs kept frozen in RNAlater. The data are from a study of neurological immune-mediated disorders. Study-level points and caveats: One related-CDR3 cluster, found by phylogenetic grouping, held repertoires of 18 of 34 multiple sclerosis patients and is a possible signature.

Germline lookup yields CDR1 SGDLS and CDR2 YYNGEE. With 4 bases clipped from V and 6 bases from J, the junction kept 6 bases outside the gene matches. This CDR3 spans 13 amino acids. The cDNA was generated through 5'RACE incorporating 10-nucleotide random UMIs. One entry per CDR3 protein results from TCRdb running MiXCR on the 5' RACE reads. Among 55,000 to 70,000 distinct CDR3 sequences listed, over 4% were seen once. This chain joins TRBV9 and TRBJ2-7; 8 nucleotides align to TRBD1. Sequences were obtained from PBMCs. This TCR was recovered from a human donor with multiple sclerosis. The donor label of this sample is uncertain. The CDR3: CASSTRQGSEQYF. The CDR3 nucleotides read TGTGCCAGCAGCACCCGACAGGGGTCCGAGCAGTACTTC.